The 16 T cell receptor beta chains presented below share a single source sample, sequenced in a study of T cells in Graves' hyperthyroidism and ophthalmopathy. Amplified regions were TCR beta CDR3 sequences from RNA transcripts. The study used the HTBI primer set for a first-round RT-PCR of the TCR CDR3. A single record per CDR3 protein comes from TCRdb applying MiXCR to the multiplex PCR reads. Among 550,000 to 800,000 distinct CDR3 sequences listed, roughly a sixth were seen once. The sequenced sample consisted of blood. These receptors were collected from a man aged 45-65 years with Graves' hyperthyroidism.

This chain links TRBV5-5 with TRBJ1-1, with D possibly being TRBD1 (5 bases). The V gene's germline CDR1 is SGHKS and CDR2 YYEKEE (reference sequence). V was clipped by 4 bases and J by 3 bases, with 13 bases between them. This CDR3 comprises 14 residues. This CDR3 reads CASSGGLDYTEAFF. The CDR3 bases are TGTGCCAGCAGCGGGGGACTGGATTACACTGAAGCTTTCTTT.

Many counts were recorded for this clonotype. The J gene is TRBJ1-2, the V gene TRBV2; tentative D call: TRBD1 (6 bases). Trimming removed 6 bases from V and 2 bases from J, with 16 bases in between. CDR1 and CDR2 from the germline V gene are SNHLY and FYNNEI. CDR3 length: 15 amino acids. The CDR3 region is CASSPGTTRNYGYTF. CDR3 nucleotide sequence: TGTGCCAGCAGCCCCGGGACAACGCGAAACTATGGCTACACCTTC.

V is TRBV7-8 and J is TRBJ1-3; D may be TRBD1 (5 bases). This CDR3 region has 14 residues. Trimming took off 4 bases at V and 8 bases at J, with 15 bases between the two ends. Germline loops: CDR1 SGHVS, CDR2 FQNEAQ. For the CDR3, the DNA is TGTGCCAGCAGCTCACGGCCCGACAGATACACCATATATTTT. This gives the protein CASSSRPDRYTIYF.

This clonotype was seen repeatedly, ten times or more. In DNA form, the CDR3 reads TGCAGTGCTAGGGGACAGGGGAACTCCTACGAGCAGTACTTC. This gives the protein CSARGQGNSYEQYF. The chain has TRBV20-1 and TRBJ2-7; 10 bases match TRBD1. Germline V gene sequence: CDR1 DFQATT, CDR2 SNEGSKA (reference sequence). V dropped 3 bases and J dropped 0; count of bases not matched to a gene: 2. The CDR3 spans 14 residues.

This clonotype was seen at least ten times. CDR3 protein: CASRGGFQETQYF. The CDR3 DNA reads as TGTGCCAGCAGAGGGGGTTTCCAAGAGACCCAGTACTTC. The chain employs TRBV2 and TRBJ2-5, with D perhaps matching TRBD1 (6 bases). This CDR3 is 13 amino acids long. V gave up 6 bases and J gave up 1 base, with 9 bases separating them. Germline V gene lookup returns CDR1 SNHLY and CDR2 FYNNEI.

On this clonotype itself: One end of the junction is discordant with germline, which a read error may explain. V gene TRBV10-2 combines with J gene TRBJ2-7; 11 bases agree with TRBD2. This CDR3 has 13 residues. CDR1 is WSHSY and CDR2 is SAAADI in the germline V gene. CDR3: CAGSSGRGHEQYF. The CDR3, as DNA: TGCGCCGGCAGTAGCGGGAGGGGTCACGAGCAGTACTTC.

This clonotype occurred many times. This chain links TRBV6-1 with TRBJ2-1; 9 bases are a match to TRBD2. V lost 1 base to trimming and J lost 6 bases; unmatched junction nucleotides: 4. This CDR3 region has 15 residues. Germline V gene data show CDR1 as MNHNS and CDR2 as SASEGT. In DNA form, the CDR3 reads TGTGCCAGCAGTGAAGGAGAAGCGGGGGGCAATGAGCAGTTCTTC. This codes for CASSEGEAGGNEQFF.

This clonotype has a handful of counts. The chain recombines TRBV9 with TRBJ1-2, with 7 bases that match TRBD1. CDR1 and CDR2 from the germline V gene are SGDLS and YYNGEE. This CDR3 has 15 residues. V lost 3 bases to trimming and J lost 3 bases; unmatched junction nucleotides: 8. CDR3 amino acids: CASSARDRPYYGYTF. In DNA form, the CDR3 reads TGTGCCAGCAGCGCCCGGGACAGACCGTACTATGGCTACACCTTC.

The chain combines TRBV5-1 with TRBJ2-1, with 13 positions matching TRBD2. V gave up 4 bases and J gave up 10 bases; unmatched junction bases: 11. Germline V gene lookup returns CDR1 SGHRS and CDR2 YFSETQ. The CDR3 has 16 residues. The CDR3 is CASSTGTSGTLTEQFF. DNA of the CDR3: TGCGCCAGCAGCACCGGGACTAGCGGGACCTTAACGGAGCAGTTCTTC.

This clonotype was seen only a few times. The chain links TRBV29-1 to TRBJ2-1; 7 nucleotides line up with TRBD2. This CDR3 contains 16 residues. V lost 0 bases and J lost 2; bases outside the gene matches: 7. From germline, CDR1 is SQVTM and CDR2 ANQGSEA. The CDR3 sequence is CSVEDRGESAYNEQFF. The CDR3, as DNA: TGCAGCGTTGAAGATCGGGGGGAATCAGCCTACAATGAGCAGTTCTTC.

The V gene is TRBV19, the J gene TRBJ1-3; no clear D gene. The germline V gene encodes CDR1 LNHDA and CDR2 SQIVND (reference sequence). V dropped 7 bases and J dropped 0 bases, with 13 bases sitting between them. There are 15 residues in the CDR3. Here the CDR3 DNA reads TGTGCCAGTACCCAAGGGATCTTCTCTGGAAACACCATATATTTT. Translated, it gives CASTQGIFSGNTIYF.

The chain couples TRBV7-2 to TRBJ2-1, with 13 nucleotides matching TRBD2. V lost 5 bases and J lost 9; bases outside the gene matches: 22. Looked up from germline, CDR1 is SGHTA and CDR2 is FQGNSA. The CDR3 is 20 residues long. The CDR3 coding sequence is TGTGCCAGCAGCCTCTTTAAGGAGACGGAAGGACTAGCGGGAGAGGGTGAGCAGTTCTTC. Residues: CASSLFKETEGLAGEGEQFF.

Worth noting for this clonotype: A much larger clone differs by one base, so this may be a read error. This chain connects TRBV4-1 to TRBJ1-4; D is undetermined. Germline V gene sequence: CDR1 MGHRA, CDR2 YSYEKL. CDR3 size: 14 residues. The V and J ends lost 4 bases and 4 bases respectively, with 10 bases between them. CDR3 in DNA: TGCGCCAGCAGCCCGGTTCGTAATAATGAAAAACTGTTTTTT. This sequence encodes CASSPVRNNEKLFF.

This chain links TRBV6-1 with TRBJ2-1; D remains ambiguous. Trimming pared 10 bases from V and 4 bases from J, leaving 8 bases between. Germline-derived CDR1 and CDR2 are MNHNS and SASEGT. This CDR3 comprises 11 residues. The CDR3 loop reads CATTRYNEQFF. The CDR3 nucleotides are TGTGCCACGACGAGGTACAATGAGCAGTTCTTC.

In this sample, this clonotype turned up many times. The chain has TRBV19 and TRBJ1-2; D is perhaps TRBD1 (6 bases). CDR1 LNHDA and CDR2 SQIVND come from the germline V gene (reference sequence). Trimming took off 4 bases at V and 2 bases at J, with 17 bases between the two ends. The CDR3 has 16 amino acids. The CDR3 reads CASSTIQGPSNYGYTF. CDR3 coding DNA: TGTGCCAGTAGTACCATACAGGGACCGTCGAACTATGGCTACACCTTC.

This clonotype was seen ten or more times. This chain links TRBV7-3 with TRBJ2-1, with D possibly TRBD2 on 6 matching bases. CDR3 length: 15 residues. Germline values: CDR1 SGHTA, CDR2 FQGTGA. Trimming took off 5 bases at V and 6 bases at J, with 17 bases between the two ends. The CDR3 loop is CASSLLGGMGNEQFF. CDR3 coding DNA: TGTGCCAGCAGCCTCCTCGGCGGGATGGGCAATGAGCAGTTCTTC.